These 21 T cell receptor beta chains were all obtained from the same sample, sequenced in a study of blood T cells in healthy people across ages. Using a J-beta primer mix together with a sample-barcoded 5' primer, a second PCR was run for roughly 6 to 11 cycles. TCRdb fed the 5' RACE reads into MiXCR, producing one record per CDR3 protein. The table records about 1 million distinct CDR3 sequences, less than 25% of them present only once. This sample was also put to use in a study of T cells of mothers and their children.

Sequencing input: blood. The receptors originated from a girl between 2 and 10 years old in good health.

The V gene is TRBV7-8, the J gene TRBJ2-5; either TRBD1 or TRBD2 may fit D (6 bases each). Looked up from germline, CDR1 is SGHVS and CDR2 is FQNEAQ. V gave up 1 base and J gave up 2 bases, with 11 bases separating them. The CDR3 covers 15 residues. CDR3 nucleotides: TGTGCCAGCAGCTTAGTTTTAGGGGGGCAAGAGACCCAGTACTTC. This sequence encodes CASSLVLGGQETQYF. Supplemented by reference TRBV7-8 and TRBJ2-5, the full variable domain reads GAGVSQSPRYKVAKRGQDVALRCDPISGHVSLFWYQQALGQGPEFLTYFQNEAQLDKSGLPSDRFFAERPEGSVSTLKIQRTQQEDSAVYLCASSLVLGGQETQYFGPGTRLLVL.

This clonotype was observed a handful of times. The chain recombines TRBV6-6 with TRBJ1-1, with D hard to call. CDR1 and CDR2 from the germline V gene are MNHNY and SVGAGI (reference sequence). The CDR3 loop spans 13 amino acids. Trimming cost V 5 bases and J 0 bases, with 7 bases left between them. The CDR3 coding sequence is TGTGCCAGCAGTCCAGAAATGAACACTGAAGCTTTCTTT. Protein: CASSPEMNTEAFF.

CDR3 protein: CASSSPSESDRNTGELFF. The CDR3 nucleotides are TGTGCCAGCAGTTCACCTTCAGAGTCGGACAGGAACACCGGGGAGCTGTTTTTT. The chain links TRBV27 to TRBJ2-2; tentatively, D is TRBD1 (6 bases). V was pared by 4 bases and J by 1 base, with 19 bases between. Per the germline V gene, CDR1 is MNHEY and CDR2 is SMNVEV (reference sequence). This CDR3 has 18 residues.

This rearrangement joins TRBV2 to TRBJ2-1; D might be TRBD2 (5 bases). Trimming stripped 8 bases from V and 2 bases from J, with 7 bases between. The CDR3 runs to 12 residues. Germline V gene sequence: CDR1 SNHLY, CDR2 FYNNEI. The CDR3 loop is CASLAAYNEQFF. The CDR3 nucleotides read TGTGCCAGCCTAGCCGCCTACAATGAGCAGTTCTTC.

This clonotype showed up just a few times. V and J are TRBV28 and TRBJ2-7; maybe TRBD2 (6 bases). Trimming pared 8 bases from V and 5 bases from J, leaving 10 bases between. Looked up from germline, CDR1 is MDHEN and CDR2 is SYDVKM. The CDR3 loop spans 11 amino acids. CDR3 sequence: CASGGPDEQYF. CDR3 nucleotide sequence: TGTGCCAGCGGAGGGCCCGACGAGCAGTACTTC.

The chain links TRBV20-1 to TRBJ2-5, with 8 bases that match TRBD2. Germline trimming cut 2 bases from V and 3 bases from J; bases unmatched to any gene: 11. The CDR3 covers 16 residues. CDR1 and CDR2 (germline): DFQATT, SNEGSKA (reference sequence). DNA of the CDR3: TGCAGTGCTAGACCGGGGGGGCGGGGGGTAGAAGAGACCCAGTACTTC. Amino acids: CSARPGGRGVEETQYF.

The genes are TRBV28 and TRBJ2-5; 9 positions agree with TRBD2. The DNA end lines up better with TRBJ2-1; the J call may be wrong. This CDR3 spans 16 amino acids. CDR1 MDHEN and CDR2 SYDVKM come from the germline V gene. The CDR3 DNA reads TGTGCCAGCAGTTTCCGGGGCGGGAGGGGCGGCTATGAGCAGTTCTTC. Translated, it gives CASSFRGGRGGYEQFF.

This clonotype was observed a few times. This chain's CDR3 is CASTNFWSGNTIYF. The CDR3 nucleotides read TGTGCCAGCACTAACTTTTGGTCTGGAAACACCATATATTTT. The chain uses TRBV6-6 and TRBJ1-3; D call uncertain. The CDR3 totals 14 residues. The V end was cut by 7 bases, the J end by 1 base, with 11 bases between. The V gene's germline CDR1 is MNHNY and CDR2 SVGAGI (reference sequence).

V is TRBV4-1 and J is TRBJ2-2; D unclear. The germline V gene has CDR1 MGHRA and CDR2 YSYEKL. V lost 3 bases, J lost 4 bases, and 3 bases lay in between. The CDR3 contains 12 residues. Here the CDR3 reads CASSHVTGELFF. The DNA for the CDR3 is TGCGCCAGCAGCCATGTCACCGGGGAGCTGTTTTTT.

The genes are TRBV20-1 and TRBJ2-7, with TRBD2 matching over 9 bases. Trimming took 4 bases from V and 3 from J; bases not matched to a gene: 10. The CDR3 length is 15 residues. The germline V gene has CDR1 DFQATT and CDR2 SNEGSKA (reference sequence). This CDR3 is CSANPREGLLYEQYF. Written as DNA, the CDR3 is TGCAGTGCTAATCCGCGGGAGGGCCTACTCTACGAGCAGTACTTC.

This clonotype appeared many times. The chain carries TRBV6-1 and TRBJ2-1; tentative D call: TRBD2 (6 bases). Germline V CDR1 and CDR2: MNHNS, SASEGT. Trimming left V 3 bases short and J 8 bases short, with 17 bases between. CDR3 length: 15 residues. In DNA form, the CDR3 reads TGTGCCAGCAGTGAGAGGGAGGCCCCGTGGGATGAGCAGTTCTTC. Its translation: CASSEREAPWDEQFF.

The chain couples TRBV7-9 to TRBJ2-7; 10 nucleotides agree with TRBD2. The CDR3 runs to 15 residues. The germline V gene encodes CDR1 SEHNR and CDR2 FQNEAQ (reference sequence). V shed 4 bases and J 6 bases; nucleotides not matched to a gene: 9. The CDR3 nucleotides read TGTGCCAGCAGCTCGAGACTAGCGGGCCCCGGCGAGCAGTACTTC. This encodes CASSSRLAGPGEQYF.

The chain is built from TRBV5-4 and TRBJ2-6; D is uncertain. The germline V gene has CDR1 SGHNT and CDR2 YYREEE (reference sequence). The CDR3 extends over 18 amino acids. Trimming removed 4 bases at V and 1 base at J, with 18 bases between. CDR3 region: CASSPKDGSNSGANVLTF. In DNA form, the CDR3 reads TGTGCCAGCAGCCCGAAGGATGGTAGTAATTCTGGGGCCAACGTCCTGACTTTC.

This clonotype was counted a few times. The rearrangement links TRBV4-1 to TRBJ1-2; D is uncertain. Looked up from germline, CDR1 is MGHRA and CDR2 is YSYEKL. Trimming took 1 base from V and 0 from J, leaving 12 bases between them. CDR3 size: 16 residues. CDR3 nucleotide sequence: TGCGCCAGCAGCCAAGCGGGAGGGCAAGCTAACTATGGCTACACCTTC. It yields the protein CASSQAGGQANYGYTF.

This clonotype was seen only a few times. V and J are TRBV4-2 and TRBJ2-4; D remains unclear. The CDR3 spans 16 residues. V dropped 1 base and J dropped 4 bases, with 14 bases sitting between them. CDR1 is LGHNA, CDR2 YNFKEQ, per germline. Here the CDR3 reads CASSQVPGIEKNIQYF. The CDR3 nucleotides read TGTGCCAGCAGCCAAGTCCCGGGCATTGAAAAAAACATTCAGTACTTC.

The chain uses TRBV20-1 and TRBJ2-7; weak D call: TRBD1 (5 bases). V gave up 6 bases and J gave up 3 bases, with 18 bases separating them. Germline CDR1 DFQATT, CDR2 SNEGSKA (reference sequence). This CDR3 is 14 amino acids long. CDR3 residues: CSAPSQGGSYEQYF. In DNA, the CDR3 is TGCAGTGCCCCATCCCAGGGTGGAAGCTACGAGCAGTACTTC.

The chain uses TRBV5-1 and TRBJ2-5; 7 bases line up with TRBD1. V lost 3 bases, J lost 3 bases, and 8 bases stayed unmatched. Germline V gives CDR1 SGHRS, CDR2 YFSETQ. CDR3 size: 15 residues. In DNA, the CDR3 is TGCGCCAGCAGCTGGGCCGGGACAGCCGAAGAGACCCAGTACTTC. Its protein is CASSWAGTAEETQYF.

V and J are TRBV6-6 and TRBJ2-4; maybe TRBD2 (6 bases). Trimming stripped 6 bases from V and 7 bases from J, with 16 bases between. Germline V gene lookup returns CDR1 MNHNY and CDR2 SVGAGI (reference sequence). CDR3 size: 14 residues. The CDR3 sequence: CASSSGLSFNIQYF. The CDR3 DNA reads as TGTGCCAGCAGCTCGGGACTCTCGTTTAACATTCAGTACTTC.

The J gene is TRBJ2-1, the V gene TRBV11-3; D is perhaps TRBD2 (6 bases). CDR1 and CDR2 (germline): SGHNT, YENEEA. The CDR3 contains 15 residues. V lost 1 base, J lost 4 bases, and 11 bases lay in between. CDR3 DNA sequence: TGTGCCAGCAGCTTAGCTCTTAGCGGTTACAATGAGCAGTTCTTC. Translating gives CASSLALSGYNEQFF.

This clonotype was counted between two and nine times. The rearrangement uses TRBV19 and TRBJ1-1; D not resolved. The CDR3 is 15 amino acids. CDR1 and CDR2 from the germline V gene are LNHDA and SQIVND (reference sequence). Trimming left V 6 bases short and J 0 bases short, with 14 bases between. The CDR3 here is CASSLGGQMNTEAFF. CDR3 nucleotide sequence: TGTGCCAGTAGCCTAGGCGGGCAGATGAACACTGAAGCTTTCTTT.

The chain has TRBV29-1 and TRBJ2-5; D is uncertain. Germline assignment: CDR1 SQVTM and CDR2 ANQGSEA. The CDR3 extends over 12 amino acids. V was clipped by 0 bases and J by 5 bases, with 7 bases between them. This CDR3 is CSVEDRWETQYF. The CDR3 nucleotides are TGCAGCGTTGAAGATCGGTGGGAGACCCAGTACTTC.